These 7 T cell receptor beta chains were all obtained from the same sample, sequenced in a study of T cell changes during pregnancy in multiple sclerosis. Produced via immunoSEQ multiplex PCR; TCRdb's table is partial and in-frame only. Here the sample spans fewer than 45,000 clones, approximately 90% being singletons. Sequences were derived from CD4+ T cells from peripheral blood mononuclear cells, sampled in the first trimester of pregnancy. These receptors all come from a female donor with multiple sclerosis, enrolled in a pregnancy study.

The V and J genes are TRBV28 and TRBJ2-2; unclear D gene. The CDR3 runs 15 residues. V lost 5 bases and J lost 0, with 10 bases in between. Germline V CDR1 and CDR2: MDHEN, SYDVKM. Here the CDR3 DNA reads TGTGCCAGCAGTGTAGCTGCCGCGAACACCGGGGAGCTGTTTTTT. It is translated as CASSVAAANTGELFF.

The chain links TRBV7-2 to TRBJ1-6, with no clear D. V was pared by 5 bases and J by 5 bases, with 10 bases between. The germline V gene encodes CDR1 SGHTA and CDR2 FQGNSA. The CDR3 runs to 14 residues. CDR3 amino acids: CASSVVSDNSPLHF. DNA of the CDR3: TGTGCCAGCAGCGTCGTAAGCGATAATTCACCCCTCCACTTT.

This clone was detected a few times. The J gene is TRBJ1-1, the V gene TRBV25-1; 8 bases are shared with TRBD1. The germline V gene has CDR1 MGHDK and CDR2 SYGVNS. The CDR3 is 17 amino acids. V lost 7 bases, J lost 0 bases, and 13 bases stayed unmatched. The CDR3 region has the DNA TGTGCCAGCAACCCATCGCCCAGGGGGCACATGAACACTGAAGCTTTCTTT. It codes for CASNPSPRGHMNTEAFF.

The CDR3 region is CAWSISSATYEQYF. For the CDR3, the DNA is TGTGCCTGGAGTATTAGTAGCGCGACATACGAGCAGTACTTC. The V call is TRBV30, the J call TRBJ2-7, with D perhaps matching TRBD2 (5 bases). V was shortened by 2 bases and J by 4 bases, with 15 bases between the two germline ends. Germline V CDR1 and CDR2: GTSNPN, SVGIG (reference sequence). This CDR3 has 14 amino acids. Based on the CDR3 plus reference TRBV30 and TRBJ2-7, the full variable domain is SQTIHQWPATLVQPVGSPLSLECTVEGTSNPNLYWYRQAAGRGLQLLFYSVGIGQISSEVPQNLSASRPQDRQFILSSKKLLLSDSGFYLCAWSISSATYEQYFGPGTRLTVT.

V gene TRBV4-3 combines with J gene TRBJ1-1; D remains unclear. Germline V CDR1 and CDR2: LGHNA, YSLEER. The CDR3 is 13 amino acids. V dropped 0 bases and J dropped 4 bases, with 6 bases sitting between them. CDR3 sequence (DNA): TGCGCCAGCAGCCAAGAACCGCGCACTGAAGCTTTCTTT. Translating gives CASSQEPRTEAFF.

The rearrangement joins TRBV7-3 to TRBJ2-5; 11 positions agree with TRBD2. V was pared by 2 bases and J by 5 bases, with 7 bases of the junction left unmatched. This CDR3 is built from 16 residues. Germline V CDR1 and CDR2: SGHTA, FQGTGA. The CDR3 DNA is TGTGCCAGCAGCTTAGGTAGCGGGGGGGCCGGGGAGACCCAGTACTTC. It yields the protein CASSLGSGGAGETQYF.

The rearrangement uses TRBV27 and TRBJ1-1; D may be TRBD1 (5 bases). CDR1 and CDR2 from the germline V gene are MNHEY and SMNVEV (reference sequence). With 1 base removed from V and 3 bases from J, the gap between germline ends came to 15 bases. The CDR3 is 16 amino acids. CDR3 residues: CASSLWGLLRYTEAFF. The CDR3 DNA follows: TGTGCCAGCAGTTTATGGGGCCTTCTTCGTTACACTGAAGCTTTCTTT.